The rows below give T cell receptor beta chains drawn from one sample of a study of OX40 agonist ivuxolimab in advanced cancers. TCRdb's table, derived via immunoSEQ multiplex PCR, lists solely in-frame clones and lacks some. The sample lists tens of thousands of clones, less than 90% occurring once. Material: CD4+ or CD8+ T cells sorted from blood, obtained in a trial of the OX40 agonist ivuxolimab. These receptors were collected from an adult with an advanced solid tumor such as melanoma, head and neck, liver or kidney cancer. Each CDR3 is given with its conserved first and last residue. A D gene is named only where the DNA matches it firmly. Some rows have no size entry. The others give once, few or many, or a class for an expanded clone.

clone_size,j_call,d_call,v_call,cdr3_aa,cdr3_nt
NA,TRBJ1-1,NA,TRBV28,CASSHPLQNTEAFF,TGTGCCAGCAGTCACCCTTTACAGAACACTGAAGCTTTCTTT
NA,TRBJ1-4,NA,TRBV19,CASSMFTTNEKLFF,TGTGCCAGTAGTATGTTCACGACTAATGAAAAACTGTTTTTT
NA,TRBJ1-1,NA,TRBV7-2,CASSGVRPSRGVNTEAFF,TGTGCCAGCAGCGGGGTGCGACCTTCTCGAGGGGTGAACACTGAAGCTTTCTTT
NA,TRBJ2-1,TRBD1,TRBV27,CASRSGTGSLNGAPEQFF,TGTGCCAGCAGGTCCGGGACAGGGTCCCTCAATGGGGCCCCAGAGCAGTTCTTC
NA,TRBJ1-2,NA,TRBV6-1,CVILGGGYTF,TGTGTCATACTGGGGGGTGGCTACACCTTC
NA,TRBJ2-5,NA,TRBV7-9,CASSYRVQETQYF,TGTGCCAGCAGCTACAGGGTCCAAGAGACCCAGTACTTC
NA,TRBJ2-7,NA,TRBV6-6,CASRSTGIGYEQYF,TGTGCCAGTAGATCAACAGGGATCGGGTACGAGCAGTACTTC
NA,TRBJ2-5,NA,TRBV6-1,CASSRQRSGETQYF,TGTGCCAGCAGTAGGCAGAGGAGCGGGGAGACCCAGTACTTC
once,TRBJ1-2,TRBD1,TRBV6-6,CASSFGQVAYGYTF,TGTGCCAGCAGTTTCGGACAGGTTGCTTATGGCTACACCTTC
NA,TRBJ2-1,NA,TRBV19,CASSIYGTDNEQFF,TGTGCCAGTAGTATTTATGGAACCGACAATGAGCAGTTCTTC
NA,TRBJ2-5,NA,TRBV5-4,CASSLSGSENRKTQYF,TGTGCCAGCAGCTTATCTGGTTCGGAAAATAGGAAGACCCAGTACTTC
NA,TRBJ1-1,TRBD1,TRBV5-1,CASSYGQVGAEAFF,TGCGCCAGCAGCTACGGACAGGTCGGGGCTGAAGCTTTCTTT
NA,TRBJ2-1,TRBD2,TRBV30,CAWSFRLAGPEQFF,TGTGCCTGGAGTTTTCGACTAGCGGGGCCTGAGCAGTTCTTC
NA,TRBJ2-7,TRBD1,TRBV7-2,CASSPRDRVYEQYF,TGTGCCAGCAGCCCGCGGGACAGGGTGTACGAGCAGTACTTC
NA,TRBJ1-5,NA,TRBV28,CASKAGPNQPQHF,TGTGCCAGCAAGGCCGGCCCCAATCAGCCCCAGCATTTT
NA,TRBJ1-2,NA,TRBV6-5,CASSYLGGRLEGYTF,TGTGCCAGCAGTTACTTGGGGGGAAGGCTAGAAGGCTACACCTTC
NA,TRBJ1-2,NA,TRBV4-1,CASSQTRGGGYTF,TGCGCCAGCAGCCAAACCAGGGGAGGAGGCTACACCTTC
NA,TRBJ2-3,NA,TRBV7-9,CASSPGLFTDTQYF,TGTGCCAGCAGTCCTGGACTCTTCACAGATACGCAGTATTTT
NA,TRBJ2-1,NA,TRBV15,CATSRGEAPYNEQFF,TGTGCCACCAGCAGAGGGGAGGCACCTTACAATGAGCAGTTCTTC
NA,TRBJ2-5,NA,TRBV5-6,CASSLFRSTQETQYF,TGTGCCAGCAGCTTGTTCAGGTCGACCCAAGAGACCCAGTACTTC
NA,TRBJ2-4,TRBD2,TRBV5-1,CASSLGLALDIQYF,TGCGCCAGCAGCTTGGGACTAGCGCTGGACATTCAGTACTTC
NA,TRBJ2-7,NA,TRBV5-4,CASSFKGPAFYEQYF,TGTGCCAGCAGCTTCAAGGGACCGGCTTTCTACGAGCAGTACTTC
once,TRBJ2-3,NA,TRBV7-9,CASSTGDTQYF,TGTGCCAGCAGCACGGGGGATACGCAGTATTTT
NA,TRBJ2-5,TRBD2,TRBV5-1,CASTWGGSLQETQYF,TGCGCCAGCACCTGGGGAGGGAGCTTACAAGAGACCCAGTACTTC
NA,TRBJ1-2,NA,TRBV28,CASRQLDSLYGYTF,TGTGCCAGCAGGCAACTGGACAGCCTCTATGGCTACACCTTC
once,TRBJ2-7,NA,TRBV5-6,CASSPQGRDEQYF,TGTGCCAGCAGCCCCCAGGGGAGGGACGAGCAGTACTTC
NA,TRBJ2-5,TRBD1,TRBV5-1,CASSVQGTETQYF,TGCGCCAGCAGTGTACAGGGGACGGAGACCCAGTACTTC
NA,TRBJ1-5,NA,TRBV28,CASNGLLGPGHF,TGTGCCAGCAATGGGCTGCTGGGTCCGGGGCATTTT
NA,TRBJ2-4,NA,TRBV7-8,CASSLGSAAKNIQYF,TGTGCCAGCAGCCTCGGATCGGCGGCCAAAAACATTCAGTACTTC
few,TRBJ1-6,NA,TRBV7-2,CASSLEPISPLHF,TGTGCCAGCAGCTTAGAACCGATATCACCCCTCCACTTT
NA,TRBJ2-4,NA,TRBV6-6,CASSPGVIQYF,TGTGCCAGCAGCCCCGGAGTTATTCAGTACTTC
NA,TRBJ2-7,TRBD2,TRBV10-3,CAIGGTSDEQYF,TGTGCCATCGGTGGGACTAGCGACGAGCAGTACTTC
NA,TRBJ2-7,TRBD1,TRBV19,CASSPEGQSPEQYF,TGTGCCAGTAGTCCAGAGGGACAGAGTCCCGAGCAGTACTTC
NA,TRBJ2-3,NA,TRBV29-1,CSVDVGFTDTQYF,TGCAGCGTTGATGTTGGTTTCACAGATACGCAGTATTTT
NA,TRBJ2-1,TRBD2,TRBV15,CATSRDRGGRAGYNEQFF,TGTGCCACCAGCAGAGATCGCGGCGGGAGGGCCGGGTACAATGAGCAGTTCTTC
NA,TRBJ1-2,TRBD1,TRBV19,CASSLLQGLYGYTF,TGTGCCAGTAGCTTACTACAGGGGCTGTATGGCTACACCTTC
NA,TRBJ2-2,NA,TRBV4-2,CASSQDPVPKAGELFF,TGTGCCAGCAGCCAAGATCCGGTTCCAAAGGCCGGGGAGCTGTTTTTT
NA,TRBJ1-4,NA,TRBV21-1,CASSKAVGLCEKLFF,TGTGCCAGCAGCAAAGCGGTGGGGTTGTGTGAAAAACTGTTTTTT
NA,TRBJ2-5,NA,TRBV9,CASSIRDRGETQYF,TGTGCCAGCAGCATTCGGGACCGGGGGGAGACCCAGTACTTC
NA,TRBJ2-1,NA,TRBV5-1,CASSLEGGWYNEQFF,TGCGCCAGCAGCTTGGAAGGAGGGTGGTACAATGAGCAGTTCTTC
NA,TRBJ1-1,TRBD1,TRBV18,CASSTGEDTEAFF,TGTGCCAGCTCAACAGGGGAGGACACTGAAGCTTTCTTT
once,TRBJ2-2,TRBD2,TRBV4-2,CASSQDGSGGPLGGELFF,TGTGCCAGCAGCCAAGATGGGTCGGGGGGGCCCCTAGGCGGGGAGCTGTTTTTT
NA,TRBJ2-3,TRBD2,TRBV11-3,CASSPSERGGTDTQYF,TGTGCCAGCAGCCCATCCGAGCGGGGGGGCACAGATACGCAGTATTTT
NA,TRBJ1-1,NA,TRBV29-1,CSVGASLRTEAFF,TGCAGCGTTGGCGCCTCCCTGAGGACTGAAGCTTTCTTT
NA,TRBJ2-5,TRBD2,TRBV29-1,CSVDGRREGRETQYF,TGCAGCGTCGACGGGCGACGGGAGGGCCGAGAGACCCAGTACTTC